This T cell receptor (beta chain) is drawn from a study of cytomegalovirus exposure and HLA in healthy donors. The PCR made use of 60 Vbeta and 13 Jbeta primers. Profiling relied on immunoSEQ multiplex PCR, and the TCRdb table lists in-frame clones only, not all of them. The table has over 110,000 clones, 79% seen once. To note about this clone: What it binds is unknown.

The CDR3 length is 15 residues. Germline assignment: CDR1 MNHNS and CDR2 SASEGT. Losses at the gene ends were 5 bases for V and 4 bases for J; bases not matched to a gene: 6. Study-level findings and limits: Immune exposure data for these donors was limited to CMV serostatus. The study recorded over 150 TCR beta chains that were cytomegalovirus-associated.

This sequence originates from a man younger than 35 in good health and CMV-seronegative. Sequencing used PBMCs. The V gene is TRBV6-1, the J gene TRBJ1-5, with TRBD1 identical over 9 bases. Written as DNA, the CDR3 is TGTGCCAGCAGTCTGGGACAGGGTGGGAATCAGCCCCAGCATTTT. It is translated as CASSLGQGGNQPQHF.